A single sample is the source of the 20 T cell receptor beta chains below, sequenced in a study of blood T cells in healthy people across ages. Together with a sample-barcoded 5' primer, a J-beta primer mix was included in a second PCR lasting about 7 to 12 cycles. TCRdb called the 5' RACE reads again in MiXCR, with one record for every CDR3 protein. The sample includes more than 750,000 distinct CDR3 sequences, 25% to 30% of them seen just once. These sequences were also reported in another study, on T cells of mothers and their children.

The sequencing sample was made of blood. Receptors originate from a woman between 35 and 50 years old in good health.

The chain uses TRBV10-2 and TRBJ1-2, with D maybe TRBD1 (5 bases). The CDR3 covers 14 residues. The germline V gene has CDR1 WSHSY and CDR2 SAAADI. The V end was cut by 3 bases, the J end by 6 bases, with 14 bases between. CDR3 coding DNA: TGCGCCAGCAGTGAACCTTCAGGGTTGGATGGCTACACCTTC. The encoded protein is CASSEPSGLDGYTF.

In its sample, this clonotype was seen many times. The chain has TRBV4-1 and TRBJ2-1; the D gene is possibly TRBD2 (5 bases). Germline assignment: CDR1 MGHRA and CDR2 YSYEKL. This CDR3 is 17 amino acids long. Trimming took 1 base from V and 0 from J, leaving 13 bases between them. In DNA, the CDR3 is TGCGCCAGCAGCCAAGCGACCAGGAGGAGCTCCTACAATGAGCAGTTCTTC. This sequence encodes CASSQATRRSSYNEQFF.

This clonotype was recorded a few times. CDR3: CASSESWDRAGETQYF. The CDR3 DNA reads as TGCGCCAGCAGTGAGTCCTGGGACCGCGCGGGTGAGACCCAGTACTTC. The V gene is TRBV10-2, the J gene TRBJ2-5; perhaps D is TRBD1 or TRBD2 (5 bases each). The V gene lost 0 bases and the J gene lost 5 bases, with 16 bases spanning the gap. The CDR3 loop spans 16 amino acids. Per the germline V gene, CDR1 is WSHSY and CDR2 is SAAADI.

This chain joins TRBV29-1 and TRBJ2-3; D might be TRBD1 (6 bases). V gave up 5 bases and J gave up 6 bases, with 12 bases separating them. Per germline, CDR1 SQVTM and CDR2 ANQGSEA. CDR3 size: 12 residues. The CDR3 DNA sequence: TGCAGCGTTAGGCCGACAGGCGATACGCAGTATTTT. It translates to CSVRPTGDTQYF.

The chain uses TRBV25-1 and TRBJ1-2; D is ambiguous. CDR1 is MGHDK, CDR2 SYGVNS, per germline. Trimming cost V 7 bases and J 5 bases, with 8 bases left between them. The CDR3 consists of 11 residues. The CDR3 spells CASTGVYGYTF. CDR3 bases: TGTGCCAGCACTGGGGTTTATGGCTACACCTTC.

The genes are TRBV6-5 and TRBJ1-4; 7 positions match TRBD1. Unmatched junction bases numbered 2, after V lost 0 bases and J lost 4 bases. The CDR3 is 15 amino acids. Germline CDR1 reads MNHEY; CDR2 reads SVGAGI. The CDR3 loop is CASSYSRDSNEKLFF. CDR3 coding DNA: TGTGCCAGCAGTTACTCGAGGGACAGTAATGAAAAACTGTTTTTT.

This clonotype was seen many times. CDR3 sequence: CASSEAPLASPEQFF. As DNA, the CDR3 is TGTGCCAGCAGCGAAGCCCCACTAGCTTCCCCTGAGCAGTTCTTC. The chain combines TRBV3-1 with TRBJ2-1; possibly TRBD2 for D (6 bases). Germline CDR1 and CDR2: LGHDT and YNNKEL (reference sequence). V dropped 5 bases and J dropped 9 bases, with 20 bases sitting between them. This CDR3 spans 15 amino acids.

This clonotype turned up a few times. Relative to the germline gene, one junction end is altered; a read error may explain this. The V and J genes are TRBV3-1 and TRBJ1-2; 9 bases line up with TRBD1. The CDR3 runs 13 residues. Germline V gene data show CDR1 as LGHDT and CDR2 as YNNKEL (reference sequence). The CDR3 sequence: CVSSLLDRGGYTF. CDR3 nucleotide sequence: TGTGTCAGCAGCCTGTTGGACAGGGGTGGCTACACCTTC. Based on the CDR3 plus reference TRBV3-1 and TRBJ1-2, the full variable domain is DTAVSQTPKYLVTQMGNDKSIKCEQNLGHDTMYWYKQDSKKFLKIMFSYNNKELIINETVPNRFSPKSPDKAHLNLHINSLELGDSAVYFCVSSLLDRGGYTFGSGTRLTVV.

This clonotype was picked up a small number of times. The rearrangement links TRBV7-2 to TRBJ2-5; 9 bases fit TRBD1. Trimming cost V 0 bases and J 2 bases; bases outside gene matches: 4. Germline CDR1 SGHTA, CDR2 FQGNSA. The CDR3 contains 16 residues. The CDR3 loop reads CASSLATGGGQETQYF. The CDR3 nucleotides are TGTGCCAGCAGCTTAGCGACAGGGGGGGGGCAAGAGACCCAGTACTTC.

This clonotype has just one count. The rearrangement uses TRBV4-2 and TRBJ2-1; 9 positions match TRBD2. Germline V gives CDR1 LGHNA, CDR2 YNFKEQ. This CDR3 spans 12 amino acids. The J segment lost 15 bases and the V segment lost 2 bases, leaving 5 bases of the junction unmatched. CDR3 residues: CASSQIAGVAFF. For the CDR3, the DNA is TGTGCCAGCAGCCAAATAGCGGGAGTTGCGTTCTTC.

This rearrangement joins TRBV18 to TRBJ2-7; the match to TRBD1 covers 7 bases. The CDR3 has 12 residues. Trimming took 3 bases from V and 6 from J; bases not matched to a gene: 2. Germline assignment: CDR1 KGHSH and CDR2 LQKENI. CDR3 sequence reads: CASSPDRTEQYF. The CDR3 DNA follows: TGTGCCAGCTCACCGGACAGGACCGAGCAGTACTTC.

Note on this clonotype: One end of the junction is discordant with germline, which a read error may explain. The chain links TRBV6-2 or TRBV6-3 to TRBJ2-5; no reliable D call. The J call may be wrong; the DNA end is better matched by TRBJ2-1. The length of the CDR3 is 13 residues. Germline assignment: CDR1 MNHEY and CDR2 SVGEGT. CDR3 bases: TGTGTCAGCAGTTACAGTAGCCAAGAGACCCAGTTCTTC. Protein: CVSSYSSQETQFF.

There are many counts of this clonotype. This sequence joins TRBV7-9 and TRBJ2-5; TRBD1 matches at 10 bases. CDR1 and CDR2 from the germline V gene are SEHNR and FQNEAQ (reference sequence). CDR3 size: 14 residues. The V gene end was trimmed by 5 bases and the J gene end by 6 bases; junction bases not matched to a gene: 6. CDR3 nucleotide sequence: TGTGCCAGCAGCATGACAGGGGGCTCAAAGACCCAGTACTTC. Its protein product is CASSMTGGSKTQYF.

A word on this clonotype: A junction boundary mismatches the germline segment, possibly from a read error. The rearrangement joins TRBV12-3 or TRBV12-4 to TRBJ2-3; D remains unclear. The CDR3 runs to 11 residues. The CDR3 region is CASMFTDAQYF. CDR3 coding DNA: TGTGCCAGCATGTTTACAGATGCGCAGTATTTT.

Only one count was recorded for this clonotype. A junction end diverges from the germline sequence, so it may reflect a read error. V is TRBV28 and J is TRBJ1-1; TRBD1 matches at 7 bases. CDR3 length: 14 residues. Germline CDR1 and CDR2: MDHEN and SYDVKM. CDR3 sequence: CTSSQLSGTAEAFF. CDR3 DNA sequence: TGTACCAGCAGTCAACTATCCGGGACAGCTGAAGCTTTCTTT.

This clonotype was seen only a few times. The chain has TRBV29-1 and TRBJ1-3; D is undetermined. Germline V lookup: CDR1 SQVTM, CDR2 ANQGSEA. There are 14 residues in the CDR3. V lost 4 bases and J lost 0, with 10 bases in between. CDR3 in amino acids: CSVVRFDSGNTIYF. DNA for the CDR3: TGCAGCGTTGTCAGGTTCGACTCTGGAAACACCATATATTTT.

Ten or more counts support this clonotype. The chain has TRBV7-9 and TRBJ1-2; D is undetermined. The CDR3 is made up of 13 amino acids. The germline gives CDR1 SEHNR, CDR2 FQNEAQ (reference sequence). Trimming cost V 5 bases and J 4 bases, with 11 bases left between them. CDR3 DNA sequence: TGTGCCAGCAGCCCCCCGGAGACCTATGGCTACACCTTC. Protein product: CASSPPETYGYTF.

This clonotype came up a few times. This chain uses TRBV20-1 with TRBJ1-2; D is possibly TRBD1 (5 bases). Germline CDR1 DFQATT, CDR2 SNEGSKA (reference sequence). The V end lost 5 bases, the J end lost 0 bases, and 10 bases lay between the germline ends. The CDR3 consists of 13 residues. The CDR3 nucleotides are TGCAGTGCTTACGGGACTCCTAACTATGGCTACACCTTC. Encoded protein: CSAYGTPNYGYTF.

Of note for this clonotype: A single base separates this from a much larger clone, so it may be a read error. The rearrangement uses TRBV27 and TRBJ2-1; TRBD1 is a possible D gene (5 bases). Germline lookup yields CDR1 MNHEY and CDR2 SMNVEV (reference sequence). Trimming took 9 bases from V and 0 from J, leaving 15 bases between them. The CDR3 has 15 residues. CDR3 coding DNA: TGTGCCAGTGGCATGACAGTTATCTCCTACAATGAGCAGTTCTTC. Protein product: CASGMTVISYNEQFF.

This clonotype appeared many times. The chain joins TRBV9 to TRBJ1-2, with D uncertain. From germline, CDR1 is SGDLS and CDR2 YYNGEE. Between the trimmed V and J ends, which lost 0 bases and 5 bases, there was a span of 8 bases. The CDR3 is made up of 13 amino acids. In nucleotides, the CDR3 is TGTGCCAGCAGCGTAGCGGTGGGGTATGGCTACACCTTC. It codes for CASSVAVGYGYTF.